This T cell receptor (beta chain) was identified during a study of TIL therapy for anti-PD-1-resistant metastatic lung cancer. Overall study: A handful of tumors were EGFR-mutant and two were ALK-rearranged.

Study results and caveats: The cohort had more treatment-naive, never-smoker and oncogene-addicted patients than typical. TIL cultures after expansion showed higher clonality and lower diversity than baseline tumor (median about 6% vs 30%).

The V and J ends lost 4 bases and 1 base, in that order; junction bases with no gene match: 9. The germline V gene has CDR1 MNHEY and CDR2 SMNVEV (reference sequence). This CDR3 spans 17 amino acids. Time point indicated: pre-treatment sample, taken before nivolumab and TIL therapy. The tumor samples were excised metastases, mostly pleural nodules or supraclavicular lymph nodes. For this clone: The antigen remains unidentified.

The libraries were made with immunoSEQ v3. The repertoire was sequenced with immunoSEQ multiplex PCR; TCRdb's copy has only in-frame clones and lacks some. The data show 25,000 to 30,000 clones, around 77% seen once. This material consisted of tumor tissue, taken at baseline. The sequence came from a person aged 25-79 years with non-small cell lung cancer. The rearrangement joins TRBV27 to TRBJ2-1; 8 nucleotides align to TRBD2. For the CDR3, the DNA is TGTGCCAGCAGTTGGGACGGGGGGGCCCGATCCTACAATGAGCAGTTCTTC. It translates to CASSWDGGARSYNEQFF.